One and the same sample provided the 30 T cell receptor beta chains below, sequenced in a study of T-cell reconstitution after alpha-beta-depleted transplantation in children. The TCRbeta library incorporated unique molecular identifiers. Using its own MiXCR run on the PCR reads, TCRdb lists one record per CDR3 protein. The sample contains hundreds of thousands of distinct CDR3 sequences, 10% to 15% of which appear only once. The sequencing here drew on PBMCs, mostly from graft donor cells, taken 360 days after TCRalphabeta/CD19-depleted stem cell transplant. These receptors all come from a male patient under 18 who had a stem cell transplant for acute myeloid leukemia, so the T cells may come from the graft donor.

This clonotype was seen repeatedly, ten times or more. The chain joins TRBV20-1 to TRBJ2-1, with 9 bases matching TRBD2. Germline V CDR1 and CDR2: DFQATT, SNEGSKA (reference sequence). The ends lost 4 bases at V and 5 bases at J; junction bases unmatched: 12. The CDR3 sequence is 16 residues long. The CDR3 region has the DNA TGCAGTGCTATACGCGGGGCTAGCGGGATAAACAATGAGCAGTTCTTC. Translation: CSAIRGASGINNEQFF.

This clonotype was picked up a small number of times. This chain joins TRBV7-3 and TRBJ2-1, with TRBD1 matching 8 bases. Germline trimming cut 4 bases from V and 5 bases from J; bases unmatched to any gene: 1. Germline V gives CDR1 SGHTA, CDR2 FQGTGA. The CDR3 is 13 residues long. In DNA, the CDR3 is TGTGCCAGCAGCTCGGACAGGGACAATGAGCAGTTCTTC. This codes for CASSSDRDNEQFF.

V is TRBV12-3 or TRBV12-4 and J is TRBJ2-7, with 9 bases matching TRBD2. This CDR3 has 16 amino acids. The ends lost 3 bases at V and 3 bases at J; junction bases unmatched: 9. This CDR3 reads CASSFKSSGIYYEQYF. The DNA of the CDR3 is TGTGCCAGCAGTTTTAAGTCTAGCGGGATTTACTACGAGCAGTACTTC.

The chain links TRBV29-1 to TRBJ2-5; D uncertain. The CDR3 has 13 residues. The germline CDR1 and CDR2 sequences are SQVTM and ANQGSEA. V was shortened by 3 bases and J by 1 base, with 9 bases between the two germline ends. The CDR3 DNA sequence: TGCAGCGTTGAGGGTGGGTTCCAAGAGACCCAGTACTTC. Protein product: CSVEGGFQETQYF.

The chain carries TRBV6-2 or TRBV6-3 and TRBJ2-1; the D gene is possibly TRBD2 (5 bases). CDR1 MNHEY and CDR2 SVGEGT come from the germline V gene. The V and J ends lost 8 bases and 3 bases respectively, with 20 bases between them. CDR3 length: 16 amino acids. As DNA, the CDR3 is TGTGCCAGCGCCCGAAGGTTTAGCGCGAACTACAATGAGCAGTTCTTC. Its translation is CASARRFSANYNEQFF.

This clonotype was seen repeatedly, ten times or more. The gene calls are TRBV6-1 and TRBJ2-7, with D tentatively TRBD1 or TRBD2 (5 bases each). The CDR3 loop spans 15 amino acids. Germline CDR1 and CDR2: MNHNS and SASEGT. The V gene lost 5 bases and the J gene lost 2 bases, with 16 bases spanning the gap. This CDR3 reads CASSHFPGPTYEQYF. CDR3 DNA: TGTGCCAGCAGTCATTTCCCGGGACCCACCTACGAGCAGTACTTC.

This clonotype has more than one count but fewer than ten. V and J are TRBV7-9 and TRBJ2-1; TRBD1 matches at 9 bases. Trimming removed 1 base from V and 7 bases from J; junction bases left unmatched: 8. The CDR3 length is 16 residues. Germline V lookup: CDR1 SEHNR, CDR2 FQNEAQ (reference sequence). The CDR3, as DNA: TGTGCCAGCAGCTTAGACGCCGGGACAGGGAGGAATGAGCAGTTCTTC. This sequence encodes CASSLDAGTGRNEQFF.

The J gene is TRBJ2-1, the V gene TRBV7-6; D may be TRBD1 or TRBD2 (5 bases each). The germline gives CDR1 SGHVS, CDR2 FNYEAQ. This CDR3 is built from 15 residues. Trimming cost V 4 bases and J 7 bases, with 17 bases left between them. CDR3 DNA sequence: TGTGCCAGCAGCTCATCGGGAAGGGGAAAGAATGAGCAGTTCTTC. Protein sequence: CASSSSGRGKNEQFF.

The V call is TRBV28, the J call TRBJ1-2; D remains unclear. The CDR3 has 15 residues. Trimming removed 1 base from V and 3 bases from J, with 12 bases in between. Germline-derived CDR1 and CDR2 are MDHEN and SYDVKM. The CDR3 region is CASSLFPETYYGYTF. The DNA for the CDR3 is TGTGCCAGCAGTTTATTTCCAGAGACTTACTATGGCTACACCTTC.

This clonotype was recorded many times. The CDR3 spells CSVEQIAGMPYNEQFF. CDR3 nucleotides: TGCAGCGTAGAACAGATAGCGGGAATGCCCTACAATGAGCAGTTCTTC. V gene TRBV29-1 combines with J gene TRBJ2-1; TRBD2 matches at 8 bases. With V trimmed by 6 bases and J by 2 bases, 12 bases remained unmatched. The CDR3 has 16 amino acids. The germline V gene has CDR1 SQVTM and CDR2 ANQGSEA.

This clonotype has just a few counts. The rearrangement links TRBV9 to TRBJ2-3; possible D gene TRBD2, 6 bases. V was cut by 4 bases and J by 2 bases, with 20 bases left in between. This CDR3 region has 17 residues. The germline V gene encodes CDR1 SGDLS and CDR2 YYNGEE. The CDR3: CASSPLWGESFTDTQYF. The CDR3 DNA reads TGTGCCAGCAGCCCCCTATGGGGGGAGAGTTTCACAGATACGCAGTATTTT.

This chain connects TRBV7-2 to TRBJ1-6; D call uncertain. V lost 5 bases and J lost 10, with 21 bases in between. CDR3 size: 16 residues. Per the germline V gene, CDR1 is SGHTA and CDR2 is FQGNSA. The CDR3 loop is CASSLRTPNARSPLHF. CDR3 nucleotide sequence: TGTGCCAGCAGCCTGAGGACCCCAAACGCAAGGTCACCCCTCCACTTT.

The chain employs TRBV4-3 and TRBJ2-7; 12 nucleotides match TRBD2. The CDR3 is made up of 17 amino acids. Germline V gene sequence: CDR1 LGHNA, CDR2 YSLEER. J gave up 0 bases and V 3 bases, and 6 bases lay outside the gene matches. For the CDR3, the DNA is TGCGCCAGCAGCCAGGCAACTAGCGGGAGGAACTCCTACGAGCAGTACTTC. Protein: CASSQATSGRNSYEQYF.

This clonotype was detected a few times. The rearrangement joins TRBV4-3 to TRBJ2-7; 7 nucleotides line up with TRBD1. There are 16 residues in the CDR3. Germline V gives CDR1 LGHNA, CDR2 YSLEER. V shed 0 bases and J 4 bases; nucleotides not matched to a gene: 9. Written as DNA, the CDR3 is TGCGCCAGCAGCCAAGATGGTCCGGGACAGACATACGAGCAGTACTTC. Translation gives CASSQDGPGQTYEQYF.

V and J are TRBV30 and TRBJ1-1; the D is unclear. The V gene lost 4 bases and the J gene lost 6 bases, with 9 bases spanning the gap. The CDR3 length is 11 residues. CDR1 GTSNPN and CDR2 SVGIG come from the germline V gene (reference sequence). The CDR3 DNA reads as TGTGCCTGGAATACCCCGGCTGAAGCTTTCTTT. Translation: CAWNTPAEAFF. Full variable domain (outside the CDR3, taken from reference TRBV30 and TRBJ1-1): SQTIHQWPATLVQPVGSPLSLECTVEGTSNPNLYWYRQAAGRGLQLLFYSVGIGQISSEVPQNLSASRPQDRQFILSSKKLLLSDSGFYLCAWNTPAEAFFGQGTRLTVV.

There are many counts of this clonotype. J is TRBJ2-1 and V is TRBV20-1; the D is unclear. V was shortened by 3 bases and J by 15 bases, with 12 bases between the two germline ends. The CDR3 is made up of 10 amino acids. Germline CDR1 DFQATT, CDR2 SNEGSKA (reference sequence). The CDR3 here is CSASGGRRFF. The DNA for the CDR3 is TGCAGTGCTAGTGGTGGGCGCAGGTTCTTC.

This clonotype came up a few times. This sequence joins TRBV6-1 and TRBJ2-1; weak D call: TRBD2 (5 bases). The CDR3 has 15 amino acids. The ends were cut back, 6 bases at V and 4 bases at J, with 16 bases in the middle. The germline V gene encodes CDR1 MNHNS and CDR2 SASEGT. CDR3 in amino acids: CASSPQERQYNEQFF. For the CDR3, the DNA is TGTGCCAGCAGCCCCCAGGAGCGGCAGTACAATGAGCAGTTCTTC.

The J gene is TRBJ1-6, the V gene TRBV7-6; a weak D match, TRBD1 (6 bases). CDR1 SGHVS and CDR2 FNYEAQ come from the germline V gene. CDR3 length equals 15 residues. V lost 4 bases and J lost 7, with 14 bases in between. In DNA, the CDR3 is TGTGCCAGCAGCTCCGAGGTTAGGGGGAATTCACCCCTCCACTTT. It translates to CASSSEVRGNSPLHF.

V and J are TRBV9 and TRBJ2-2; maybe TRBD2 (5 bases). The length of the CDR3 is 14 residues. The germline V gene encodes CDR1 SGDLS and CDR2 YYNGEE. Deletions cut 4 bases from V and 2 bases from J, with 9 bases between. For the CDR3, the DNA is TGTGCCAGCAGCCCGGGGATCAACACCGGGGAGCTGTTTTTT. It translates to CASSPGINTGELFF.

V usage is TRBV10-3 and J usage is TRBJ2-3; 12 nucleotides align to TRBD2. In germline, CDR1 is ENHRY, CDR2 SYGVKD. The J segment lost 5 bases and the V segment lost 2 bases, leaving 5 bases of the junction unmatched. The CDR3 has 16 amino acids. Written as DNA, the CDR3 is TGTGCCATCAGTGAGCAGACTAGCGGGAGAGGAGATACGCAGTATTTT. Its protein is CAISEQTSGRGDTQYF.

The sample holds a few counts of this clonotype. This chain's CDR3 is CASSPTGARDTGELFF. The CDR3 nucleotides are TGTGCCAGCAGCCCCACAGGGGCTAGGGACACCGGGGAGCTGTTTTTT. The V and J genes are TRBV7-3 and TRBJ2-2; the match to TRBD1 covers 7 bases. CDR1 and CDR2 (germline): SGHTA, FQGTGA. The V segment lost 5 bases and the J segment 3 bases; nucleotides outside the gene matches: 9. This CDR3 has 16 residues. Using reference TRBV7-3 and TRBJ2-2 for the parts outside the CDR3, the full variable domain is GAGVSQTPSNKVTEKGKYVELRCDPISGHTALYWYRQSLGQGPEFLIYFQGTGAADDSGLPNDRFFAVRPEGSVSTLKIQRTERGDSAVYLCASSPTGARDTGELFFGEGSRLTVL.

This clonotype was seen only once. A much more abundant neighbour one base away suggests this may be a read error. V and J are TRBV6-5 and TRBJ2-7, with 11 bases aligning to TRBD2. This CDR3 has 14 amino acids. Unmatched junction bases numbered 0, after V lost 2 bases and J lost 3 bases. CDR1 is MNHEY, CDR2 SVGAGI, per germline. CDR3 residues: CASSYGTSGYEQYF. Here the CDR3 DNA reads TGTGCCAGCAGTTACGGGACTAGCGGCTACGAGCAGTACTTC.

This clonotype was seen a few times. The chain combines TRBV20-1 with TRBJ2-7, with 14 bases aligning to TRBD2. There are 14 residues in the CDR3. V shed 4 bases, J shed 7 bases, and the junction held 6 bases outside the gene matches. Germline CDR1 DFQATT, CDR2 SNEGSKA (reference sequence). The CDR3 coding sequence is TGCAGTGCTACGGGACTAGCGGGAGCCAAAGAGCAGTACTTC. Translated, it gives CSATGLAGAKEQYF.

This clonotype was seen only a few times. The chain carries TRBV9 and TRBJ1-1, with D unclear. V lost 0 bases and J lost 8, with 11 bases in between. CDR3 size: 13 residues. CDR1 and CDR2 from the germline V gene are SGDLS and YYNGEE. Here the CDR3 DNA reads TGTGCCAGCAGCGTAGATCTGTGGGCAGAAGCTTTCTTT. Translation: CASSVDLWAEAFF.

This clonotype appeared a few times. This chain connects TRBV7-8 to TRBJ2-1, with D perhaps TRBD2 (6 bases). Trimming stripped 8 bases from V and 0 bases from J, with 17 bases between. In germline, CDR1 is SGHVS, CDR2 FQNEAQ. The CDR3 spans 16 residues. CDR3 in DNA: TGTGCCAGCGAAGGGCGTGGGGGGAGCTCCTACAATGAGCAGTTCTTC. It is translated as CASEGRGGSSYNEQFF.

This chain joins TRBV20-1 and TRBJ2-7, with 11 nucleotides matching TRBD2. Germline CDR1 and CDR2: DFQATT and SNEGSKA (reference sequence). CDR3 length equals 14 residues. Trimming cost V 3 bases and J 2 bases; bases outside gene matches: 3. CDR3 sequence reads: CSASATSGAYEQYF. The CDR3 DNA sequence: TGCAGTGCTAGCGCGACTAGCGGGGCCTACGAGCAGTACTTC.

There are a few counts of this clonotype. This chain joins TRBV6-2 or TRBV6-3 and TRBJ2-2; 8 nucleotides align to TRBD2. The trim removed 2 bases at V and 7 bases at J, leaving 18 bases unmatched. The V gene's germline CDR1 is MNHEY and CDR2 SVGEGT. This CDR3 is built from 19 residues. As DNA, the CDR3 is TGTGCCAGCAGTTACCTTCAATACTCGACTAGCGTCCTCGTCGGGGAGCTGTTTTTT. Amino acids: CASSYLQYSTSVLVGELFF.

This clonotype was detected a few times. The rearrangement links TRBV4-2 to TRBJ2-1; 12 nucleotides agree with TRBD2. This CDR3 comprises 17 residues. Looked up from germline, CDR1 is LGHNA and CDR2 is YNFKEQ. The V segment lost 0 bases and the J segment 6 bases; nucleotides outside the gene matches: 6. In DNA, the CDR3 is TGTGCCAGCAGCCAAGAAGCTAGCGGGAGGGCCGGCAATGAGCAGTTCTTC. It yields the protein CASSQEASGRAGNEQFF.

This clonotype has only a few counts. The gene calls are TRBV5-4 and TRBJ2-5, with D perhaps TRBD2 (6 bases). V was shortened by 0 bases and J by 7 bases, with 13 bases between the two germline ends. Per germline, CDR1 SGHNT and CDR2 YYREEE (reference sequence). CDR3 length: 14 amino acids. The CDR3 bases are TGTGCCAGCAGCTTGGCCGGGAGTGGTTGGACCCAGTACTTC. It translates to CASSLAGSGWTQYF.

This clonotype was found many times. The V call is TRBV7-2, the J call TRBJ2-5; D is possibly TRBD2 (6 bases). V dropped 5 bases and J dropped 4 bases, with 14 bases sitting between them. CDR3 length: 14 residues. The germline gives CDR1 SGHTA, CDR2 FQGNSA. The CDR3 reads CASSPGGVGETQYF. Written as DNA, the CDR3 is TGTGCCAGCAGCCCTGGAGGGGTGGGAGAGACCCAGTACTTC.